The 5 T cell receptor beta chains given below trace back to one sample, sequenced in a study of OX40 agonist ivuxolimab in advanced cancers. The data were produced by immunoSEQ multiplex PCR, yet TCRdb's version contains in-frame clones alone and is incomplete. This table holds around 150,000 clones, about 93% found once. The specimen was CD4+ or CD8+ T cells sorted from blood, collected in a trial of the OX40 agonist ivuxolimab. Source of these receptors: an adult with an advanced solid tumor such as melanoma, head and neck, liver or kidney cancer.

Written as DNA, the CDR3 is TGTGCCAGCAGCTTGGGACAGTCTAATTCACCCCTCCACTTT. Translated: CASSLGQSNSPLHF. The V call is TRBV5-5, the J call TRBJ1-6, with D possibly being TRBD1 (5 bases). The V gene lost 0 bases and the J gene lost 6 bases, with 7 bases spanning the gap. CDR3 length: 14 amino acids. Germline CDR1 and CDR2: SGHKS and YYEKEE (reference sequence).

J is TRBJ2-6 and V is TRBV5-6; no definite D call. Germline V gene lookup returns CDR1 SGHDT and CDR2 YYEEEE. The V and J ends lost 0 bases and 3 bases respectively, with 10 bases between them. CDR3 size: 16 residues. CDR3: CASSLAGLNGANVLTF. The CDR3 DNA follows: TGTGCCAGCAGCTTGGCCGGCCTAAATGGGGCCAACGTCCTGACTTTC. Full variable domain (remainder filled in from reference TRBV5-6 and TRBJ2-6): DAGVTQSPTHLIKTRGQQVTLRCSPKSGHDTVSWYQQALGQGPQFIFQYYEEEERQRGNFPDRFSGHQFPNYSSELNVNALLLGDSALYLCASSLAGLNGANVLTFGAGSRLTVL.

This chain joins TRBV11-1 and TRBJ2-7, with D tentatively TRBD2 (5 bases). The germline V and J ends were trimmed by 3 bases and 3 bases, with 9 bases remaining between them. CDR1 and CDR2 (germline): SGHAT, FQDESV (reference sequence). This CDR3 has 13 amino acids. The CDR3 loop reads CASSFGEYYEQYF. For the CDR3, the DNA is TGTGCCAGCAGCTTTGGGGAGTACTACGAGCAGTACTTC.

This clone was seen a single time. DNA for the CDR3: TGTGCCAGCAGTTCCCCCGGACTAGCGGGAGGGGGTAGTGAGTTCTTC. It translates to CASSSPGLAGGGSEFF. The chain links TRBV7-9 to TRBJ2-1; 15 bases map to TRBD2. The CDR3 length is 16 residues. The V gene end was trimmed by 6 bases and the J gene end by 14 bases; junction bases not matched to a gene: 14. Germline V gives CDR1 SEHNR, CDR2 FQNEAQ (reference sequence).

The rearrangement links TRBV28 to TRBJ1-2; 8 bases match TRBD1. The CDR3 totals 14 residues. The V segment lost 5 bases and the J segment 5 bases; nucleotides outside the gene matches: 7. Germline values: CDR1 MDHEN, CDR2 SYDVKM. The CDR3 sequence is CASSNRGELYGYTF. The CDR3 nucleotides read TGTGCCAGCAGTAACAGGGGGGAGCTATATGGCTACACCTTC.